The 13 T cell receptor beta chains below come from one sample, sequenced in a study of blood T cells in healthy people across ages. The use of a sample-barcoded 5' primer and a J-beta primer mix characterized a second PCR of roughly 6 to 11 cycles. TCRdb itself ran the 5' RACE reads through MiXCR, one entry per CDR3 protein. The data show 1.5 million to 2 million distinct CDR3 sequences, roughly 32% seen once. Sequencing used blood. The receptors were gathered from a woman in her twenties or thirties in good health.

The chain recombines TRBV5-4 with TRBJ1-2; D uncertain. This CDR3 spans 13 amino acids. V shed 0 bases and J shed 9 bases, with 12 bases lying between them. Germline lookup yields CDR1 SGHNT and CDR2 YYREEE (reference sequence). For the CDR3, the DNA is TGTGCCAGCAGCTTGGGTAGGGAGGGTCGCTACACCTTC. Translated: CASSLGREGRYTF.

This clonotype was seen only a few times. The chain carries TRBV6-1 and TRBJ1-5, with 7 bases fitting TRBD1. The CDR3 is 14 residues long. Germline V gene lookup returns CDR1 MNHNS and CDR2 SASEGT. The junction had 2 bases not matched to a gene; V was cut back by 0 bases and J by 6 bases. DNA for the CDR3: TGTGCCAGCAGTGAAGCCACAGGGGTTCAGCCCCAGCATTTT. It codes for CASSEATGVQPQHF.

J is TRBJ1-2 and V is TRBV11-1, with 9 bases fitting TRBD1. Losses at the gene ends were 1 base for V and 7 bases for J; bases not matched to a gene: 10. Per the germline V gene, CDR1 is SGHAT and CDR2 is FQDESV (reference sequence). CDR3 length: 16 residues. CDR3: CASSLGAPGQGGGYTF. CDR3 sequence (DNA): TGTGCCAGCAGCTTAGGAGCTCCGGGACAGGGCGGTGGCTACACCTTC.

This clonotype turned up a few times. The J gene is TRBJ2-5, the V gene TRBV20-1; D unresolved. The germline gives CDR1 DFQATT, CDR2 SNEGSKA (reference sequence). With 6 bases removed from V and 1 base from J, the gap between germline ends came to 15 bases. This CDR3 is built from 14 residues. The CDR3 nucleotides are TGCAGTGCCAGCCCCGGGTCAACCCAAGAGACCCAGTACTTC. Its translation is CSASPGSTQETQYF.

About this clonotype itself: A junction end diverges from the germline sequence, so it may reflect a read error. The chain carries TRBV27 and TRBJ1-5; D is uncertain. Germline V CDR1 and CDR2: MNHEY, SMNVEV (reference sequence). The CDR3 sequence is 15 residues long. The CDR3 reads CASGLSARSSEPQHF. The CDR3 bases are TGTGCCAGCGGTTTATCGGCCAGGAGCTCGGAGCCCCAGCATTTT.

This clonotype has just a few counts. The J gene is TRBJ2-7, the V gene TRBV20-1; D remains unclear. This CDR3 spans 14 amino acids. The V end was cut by 0 bases, the J end by 2 bases, with 11 bases between. Germline lookup yields CDR1 DFQATT and CDR2 SNEGSKA (reference sequence). This chain's CDR3 is CSARDPEVTYEQYF. For the CDR3, the DNA is TGCAGTGCTAGAGATCCCGAAGTCACCTACGAGCAGTACTTC.

Only a few counts were recorded for this clonotype. J is TRBJ2-7 and V is TRBV27; possibly TRBD2 for D (5 bases). The CDR3 has 14 residues. Germline V gene sequence: CDR1 MNHEY, CDR2 SMNVEV (reference sequence). V was pared by 0 bases and J by 6 bases, with 12 bases between. CDR3 nucleotide sequence: TGTGCCAGCAGTTTATCGGTCCGGGGAGCCGAGCAGTACTTC. This encodes CASSLSVRGAEQYF.

In the case of this clonotype: Relative to the germline gene, one junction end is altered; a read error may explain this. The chain employs TRBV6-6 and TRBJ2-5; possibly TRBD2 for D (7 bases). The CDR3 length is 15 residues. CDR1 is MNHNY and CDR2 is SVGAGI in the germline V gene (reference sequence). This chain's CDR3 is CASSYSKGEGDEQCF. DNA for the CDR3: TGTGCCAGCAGTTACTCGAAGGGGGAGGGGGACGAGCAGTGCTTC.

This sequence joins TRBV2 and TRBJ1-4; 7 positions match TRBD1. The CDR3 is 14 residues long. The germline V gene has CDR1 SNHLY and CDR2 FYNNEI. Trimming at V came to 9 bases and at J to 6 bases, leaving 10 bases not matched to a gene. CDR3 region: CASQRDRDYEKLFF. The DNA for the CDR3 is TGTGCCAGTCAGAGAGACAGGGATTATGAAAAACTGTTTTTT.

Concerning this clonotype: Germline and junction disagree at one end, which may indicate a read error. The rearrangement uses TRBV9 and TRBJ2-1; a weak D match, TRBD2 (6 bases). The germline V gene has CDR1 SGDLS and CDR2 YYNGEE. This CDR3 spans 15 amino acids. This CDR3 is CASSVGPSEYNERFF. Here the CDR3 DNA reads TGTGCCAGCAGCGTAGGTCCTAGCGAGTACAATGAGCGGTTCTTC.

Of note for this clonotype: Germline and junction disagree at one end, which may indicate a read error. This chain uses TRBV7-6 with TRBJ2-3; TRBD2 might be the D (6 bases). This CDR3 spans 14 amino acids. From germline, CDR1 is SGHVS and CDR2 FNYEAQ. In DNA, the CDR3 is TGTGCCAGCAGCCCGCGGGGTCCAACAGATGCGCAGTATTTT. This codes for CASSPRGPTDAQYF.

This clonotype was counted once. V and J are TRBV15 and TRBJ2-7; 7 bases line up with TRBD2. The V segment lost 5 bases and the J segment 0 bases; nucleotides outside the gene matches: 7. CDR1 LNHNV and CDR2 YYDKDF come from the germline V gene (reference sequence). CDR3 length: 15 residues. CDR3 sequence reads: CATSLGLESSYEQYF. CDR3 sequence (DNA): TGTGCCACCAGCCTTGGACTAGAGAGCTCCTACGAGCAGTACTTC.

The chain employs TRBV28 and TRBJ1-4, with TRBD1 as a possible D gene (5 bases). Germline assignment: CDR1 MDHEN and CDR2 SYDVKM. V lost 4 bases to trimming and J lost 4 bases, with 10 bases between them. The CDR3 loop spans 14 amino acids. CDR3 nucleotide sequence: TGTGCCAGCAGTTACAGGAGCCGTAATGAAAAACTGTTTTTT. It encodes CASSYRSRNEKLFF.